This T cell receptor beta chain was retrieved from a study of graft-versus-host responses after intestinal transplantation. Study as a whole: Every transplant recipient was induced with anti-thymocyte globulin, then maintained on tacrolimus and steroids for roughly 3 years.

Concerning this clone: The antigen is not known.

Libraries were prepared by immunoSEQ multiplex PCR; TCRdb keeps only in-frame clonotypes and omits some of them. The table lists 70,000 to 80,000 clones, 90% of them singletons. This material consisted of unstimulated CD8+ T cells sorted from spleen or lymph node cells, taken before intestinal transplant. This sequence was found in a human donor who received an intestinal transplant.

The CDR3 spells CASSQSEGDQETQYF. CDR3 DNA sequence: TGCGCCAGCAGTCAATCGGAGGGCGACCAAGAGACCCAGTACTTC. The chain has TRBV23-1 and TRBJ2-5; TRBD2 is a possible D gene (6 bases). TRBV23-1 carries the ORF label, with uncertain function. CDR3 length equals 15 residues. V was pared by 0 bases and J by 0 bases, with 8 bases between.